This TCR beta chain was recorded in a study of T-cell reconstitution after alpha-beta-depleted transplantation in children. Study conclusions and caveats: T-cell numbers and diversity one year post-transplant derived largely from freshly generated T cells. Reports say that about two months after transplant, the alpha-beta T cells came out of several hundred graft clones that had expanded. Some patients owed their high day-60 TCRbeta diversity to surviving recipient T cells and thymic progenitors.

As for this clonotype: The target antigen is unknown.

The germline V and J ends were trimmed by 3 bases and 6 bases, with 15 bases remaining between them. The CDR3 sequence is 15 residues long. Germline CDR1 and CDR2: SGHRS and YFSETQ. TCRbeta library preparation incorporated unique molecular identifiers. TCRdb re-called the PCR reads with MiXCR, one entry per CDR3 protein. Seen here are a few hundred thousand distinct CDR3 sequences, around 25% observed once, and the top ten hold approximately 11%. The sequence derives from a male patient aged 10-17 years who had a stem cell transplant for acute lymphoblastic leukemia, so the T cells may come from the graft donor. Source: PBMCs, mostly from graft donor cells, taken 180 days after TCRalphabeta/CD19-depleted stem cell transplant. The chain uses TRBV5-1 and TRBJ2-2; possible D gene TRBD1, 5 bases. The CDR3 sequence: CASSWEGAAAGELFF. In nucleotides, the CDR3 is TGCGCCAGCAGCTGGGAAGGGGCCGCGGCCGGGGAGCTGTTTTTT.